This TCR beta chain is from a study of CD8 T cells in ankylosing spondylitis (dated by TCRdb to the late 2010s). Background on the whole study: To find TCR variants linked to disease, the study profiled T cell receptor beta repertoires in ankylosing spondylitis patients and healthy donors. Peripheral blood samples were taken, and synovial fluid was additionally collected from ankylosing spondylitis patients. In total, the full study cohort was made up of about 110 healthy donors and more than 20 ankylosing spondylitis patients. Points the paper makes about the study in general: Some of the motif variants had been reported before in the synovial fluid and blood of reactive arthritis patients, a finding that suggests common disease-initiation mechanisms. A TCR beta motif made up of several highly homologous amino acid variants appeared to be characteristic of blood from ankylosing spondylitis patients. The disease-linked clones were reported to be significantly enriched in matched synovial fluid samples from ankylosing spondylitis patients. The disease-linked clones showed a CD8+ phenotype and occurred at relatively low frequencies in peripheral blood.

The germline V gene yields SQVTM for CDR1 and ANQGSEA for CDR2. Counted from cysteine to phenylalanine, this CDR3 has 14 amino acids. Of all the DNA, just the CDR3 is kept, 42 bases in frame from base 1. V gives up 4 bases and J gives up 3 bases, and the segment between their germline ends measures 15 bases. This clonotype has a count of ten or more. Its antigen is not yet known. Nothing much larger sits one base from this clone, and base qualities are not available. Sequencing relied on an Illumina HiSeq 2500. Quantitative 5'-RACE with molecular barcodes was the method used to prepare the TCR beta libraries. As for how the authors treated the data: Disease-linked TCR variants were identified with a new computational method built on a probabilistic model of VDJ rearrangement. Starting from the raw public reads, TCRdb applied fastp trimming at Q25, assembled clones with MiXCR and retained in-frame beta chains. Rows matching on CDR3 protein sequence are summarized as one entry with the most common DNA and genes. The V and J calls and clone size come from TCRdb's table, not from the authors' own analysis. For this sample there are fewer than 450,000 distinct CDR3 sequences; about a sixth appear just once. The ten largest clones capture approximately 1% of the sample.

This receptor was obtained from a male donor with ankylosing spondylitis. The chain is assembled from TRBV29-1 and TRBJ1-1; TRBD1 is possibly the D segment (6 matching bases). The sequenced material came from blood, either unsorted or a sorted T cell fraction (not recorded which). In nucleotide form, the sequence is TGCAGCGTTGGGGGGGCGATCTCCTACACTGAAGCTTTCTTT. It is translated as CSVGGAISYTEAFF.